This TCR beta chain was observed in a study of beta chain features in type 1 diabetes. Broader study findings: Shorter TCRB CDR3s, moderately but significantly so, marked every one of the four CD4+ subsets in Type 1 diabetes patients.

Every bit of the isolated RNA underwent reverse transcription, so sequencing read expressed TCRB transcripts. The study sequenced naive, central memory and regulatory T cell samples to an average of about 3.5 million reads. Assay: immunoSEQ multiplex PCR; the TCRdb copy retains only in-frame clones and omits some. The sample has 810,000 or so clones; around a sixth are singletons. Germline V gene lookup returns CDR1 MNHEY and CDR2 SMNVEV (reference sequence). The CDR3 spans 15 residues. After removal of 6 bases from V and 2 bases from J, the junction contained 6 bases not matched to a gene. The sample holds a few counts of this clone. Its matching antigen is unknown.

The TCR originated in a woman aged 18-29 years in good health. This sequence joins TRBV27 and TRBJ2-4, with TRBD1 identical over 8 bases. Sequencing was done on a sample of naive CD4+ T cells from blood. This CDR3 reads CASRIRQGSKNIQYF. CDR3 in DNA: TGTGCCAGCAGAATAAGACAGGGGTCCAAAAACATTCAGTACTTC.